The clone carrying this TCR beta chain was seen ten or more times. An oligonucleotide containing a UMI was ligated to the 3' end of TCR cDNA. The sample originates from a study of naive and memory T cell subsets. Between the trimmed V and J ends, which lost 0 bases and 6 bases, there was a span of 20 bases. This CDR3 spans 16 amino acids. The germline V gene has CDR1 DFQATT and CDR2 SNEGSKA (reference sequence). The SP2 primer and nested alpha and beta constant region primers amplified ligated cDNA in four rounds. TCRdb reprocessed the UMI-ligation and nested PCR reads with MiXCR, giving one entry per CDR3 protein. The sample lists about 25,000 distinct CDR3 sequences; about 5.2% were seen once.

Input material: blood. The receptor's source is an adult in good health. This chain joins TRBV20-1 and TRBJ2-5, with a tentative D call TRBD2 (6 bases). The CDR3 spells CSARDPASDLRKTQYF. The CDR3 DNA is TGCAGTGCTAGAGATCCGGCTAGCGATCTGAGGAAGACCCAGTACTTC.